This TCR beta chain appears in the sequencing data of a study of T-cell reconstitution after alpha-beta-depleted transplantation in children. Study outcomes and limitations: Approximately two months post-transplant, alpha-beta T cells reportedly originated from several hundred expanded graft clones. After one year, T-cell counts and TCRbeta diversity mostly came from new T cells.

The table lists this clonotype with a few counts. Its antigen is undetermined. The germline CDR1 and CDR2 sequences are LNHDA and SQIVND (reference sequence). This CDR3 is 16 amino acids long. Trimming removed 5 bases at V and 6 bases at J, with 20 bases between. Preparation of the TCRbeta library was carried out with unique molecular identifiers. Via MiXCR, TCRdb re-called the PCR reads, giving one row per CDR3 protein. The sample includes roughly 120,000 distinct CDR3 sequences, about 9.3% of them seen just once. The TCR sequence derives from a boy aged 2 to 10 with acute lymphoblastic leukemia, due to receive a stem cell transplant. This material consisted of PBMCs, taken before TCRalphabeta/CD19-depleted stem cell transplant. The chain has TRBV19 and TRBJ2-1, with a weak D call TRBD1 (5 bases). For the CDR3, the DNA is TGTGCCAGTAGTCCACCTACCTCCGGACACCCCAATGAGCAGTTCTTC. This encodes CASSPPTSGHPNEQFF. The full variable domain, completed using reference TRBV19 and TRBJ2-1, is DGGITQSPKYLFRKEGQNVTLSCEQNLNHDAMYWYRQDPGQGLRLIYYSQIVNDFQKGDIAEGYSVSREKKESFPLTVTSAQKNPTAFYLCASSPPTSGHPNEQFFGPGTRLTVL.